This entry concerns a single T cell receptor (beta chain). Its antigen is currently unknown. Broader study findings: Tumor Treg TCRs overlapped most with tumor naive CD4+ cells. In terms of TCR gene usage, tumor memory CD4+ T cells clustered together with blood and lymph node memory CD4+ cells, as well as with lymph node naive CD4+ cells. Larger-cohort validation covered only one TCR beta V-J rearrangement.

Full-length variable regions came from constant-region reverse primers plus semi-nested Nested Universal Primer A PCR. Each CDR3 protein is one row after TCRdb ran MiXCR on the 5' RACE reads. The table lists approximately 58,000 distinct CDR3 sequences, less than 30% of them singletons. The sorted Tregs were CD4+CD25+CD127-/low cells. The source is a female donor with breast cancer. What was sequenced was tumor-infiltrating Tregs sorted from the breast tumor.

This chain's CDR3 is CASTLLGMGGYTQYF. CDR3 nucleotides: TGTGCCAGCACACTCCTGGGAATGGGGGGGTATACGCAGTATTTT. The chain links TRBV6-1 to TRBJ2-3, with TRBD2 matching over 7 bases. The germline V gene has CDR1 MNHNS and CDR2 SASEGT. The V gene end was trimmed by 7 bases and the J gene end by 7 bases; junction bases not matched to a gene: 14. The CDR3 consists of 15 residues.